A selection of T cell receptor beta chains follows, all from one sample in a study of Ad26.COV2.S vaccination and SARS-CoV-2 variants. The assay was immunoSEQ multiplex PCR, and TCRdb's table has in-frame clones only and misses some. The repertoire holds 360,000 or so clones, 75% to 90% seen once, with 1.5% to 2% in the top ten. Sequenced material: peripheral blood, taken in a trial of Ad26.COV2.S vaccine versus placebo. Every receptor here comes from a person between 18 and 65 years old who received the Ad26.COV2.S COVID-19 vaccine or a placebo. Both conserved end residues are part of each CDR3. Each record gives: J gene, V gene, D gene, clone size, CDR3 DNA, CDR3 protein. A D gene is named only where the DNA matches it firmly. The listing skips clone size in some rows; elsewhere it reads once, few, many or a size class.

J: TRBJ1-1; V: TRBV3-1/TRBV3-2; D: TRBD1; size: -; DNA: TGTGCCAGCAGCCAGGGGACAGGGACCTTTAACACTGAAGCTTTCTTT; CDR3: CASSQGTGTFNTEAFF
J: TRBJ1-5; V: TRBV28; D: -; size: -; DNA: TGTGCCAGCAGAAGAAGCAATCAGCCCCAGCATTTT; CDR3: CASRRSNQPQHF
J: TRBJ2-5; V: TRBV4-1; D: -; size: once; DNA: TGCGCCAGCAGCCCGGGTCCCCAGGGAGAGACCCAGTACTTC; CDR3: CASSPGPQGETQYF
J: TRBJ1-4; V: TRBV28; D: -; size: -; DNA: TGTGCCAGCAGTTTCCCGGCCCGGGTCGAAAAACTGTTTTTT; CDR3: CASSFPARVEKLFF
J: TRBJ2-5; V: TRBV30; D: TRBD1; size: -; DNA: TGTGCCTGGAGTCCCGGACAGGGGGGACAAGAGACCCAGTACTTC; CDR3: CAWSPGQGGQETQYF
J: TRBJ1-1; V: TRBV7-2; D: -; size: -; DNA: TGTGCCAGCAGCTTAGTGGGTAGAAACACTGAAGCTTTCTTT; CDR3: CASSLVGRNTEAFF
J: TRBJ2-7; V: TRBV30; D: -; size: once; DNA: TGTGCCACGGACAGTAGCTCCTACGAGCAGTACTTC; CDR3: CATDSSSYEQYF
J: TRBJ2-1; V: TRBV5-5; D: -; size: -; DNA: TGTGCCAGCAGCTTGGTGGTAGCGCTAAACAATGAGCAGTTCTTC; CDR3: CASSLVVALNNEQFF
J: TRBJ1-4; V: TRBV19; D: -; size: few; DNA: TGTGCCAGGCGAGAGAGGGCCGTTGCAACTAATGAAAAACTGTTTTTT; CDR3: CARRERAVATNEKLFF
J: TRBJ1-5; V: TRBV3-1/TRBV3-2; D: -; size: -; DNA: TGTGCCAGCAGCCACAAGCCTGAGGAAAGCAATCAGCCCCAGCATTTT; CDR3: CASSHKPEESNQPQHF
J: TRBJ1-6; V: TRBV30; D: -; size: -; DNA: TGTGCCTGGGGGCCTATTGACAGAGAAAATTCACCCCTCCACTTT; CDR3: CAWGPIDRENSPLHF
J: TRBJ1-2; V: TRBV7-2; D: TRBD1; size: -; DNA: TGTGCCAGCAGCTTAGACAGGGGTAACTATGGCTACACCTTC; CDR3: CASSLDRGNYGYTF
J: TRBJ2-3; V: TRBV11-3; D: -; size: -; DNA: TGTGCCAGCAGCTCCAATGAAAATACGCAGTATTTT; CDR3: CASSSNENTQYF
J: TRBJ2-7; V: TRBV3-1/TRBV3-2; D: -; size: -; DNA: TGTGCCAGCAGCCAATTACAGGGCCACGAGCAGTACTTC; CDR3: CASSQLQGHEQYF
J: TRBJ1-2; V: TRBV29-1; D: TRBD1; size: -; DNA: TGCAGCGTTAGGGAAACAGGGGATGGCTACACCTTC; CDR3: CSVRETGDGYTF
J: TRBJ1-5; V: TRBV6-2/TRBV6-3; D: TRBD1; size: -; DNA: TGTGCCAGCAGTTCGACAGGGGGCGGTAATCAGCCCCAGCATTTT; CDR3: CASSSTGGGNQPQHF
J: TRBJ2-5; V: TRBV5-1; D: TRBD1; size: -; DNA: TGCGCCAGCGGAAGGACAGGGATACCACAAGAGACCCAGTACTTC; CDR3: CASGRTGIPQETQYF
J: TRBJ2-4; V: TRBV10-3; D: -; size: -; DNA: TGTGCCATCAGTGAAAACCGAAACATTCAGTACTTC; CDR3: CAISENRNIQYF
J: TRBJ1-2; V: TRBV6-5; D: -; size: few; DNA: TGTGCCAGCAGTAACCAGGGGAAGGGAGGCTACACCTTC; CDR3: CASSNQGKGGYTF
J: TRBJ1-1; V: TRBV7-2; D: -; size: -; DNA: TGTGCCAGCAGCGGGGGCCCGGCAGGGAGGGACACTGAAGCTTTCTTT; CDR3: CASSGGPAGRDTEAFF
J: TRBJ1-1; V: TRBV7-8; D: -; size: -; DNA: TGTGCCAGCAGCTCCAGGGCTACTAACACTGAAGCTTTCTTT; CDR3: CASSSRATNTEAFF
J: TRBJ1-5; V: TRBV28; D: TRBD1; size: -; DNA: TGTGCCAGCAGCCAAAATGGACAGGGCCTGGGGGGCAATCAGCCCCAGCATTTT; CDR3: CASSQNGQGLGGNQPQHF
J: TRBJ2-3; V: TRBV5-1; D: -; size: -; DNA: TGCGCCAGCAGCAGTGAGAGAAGCACAGATACGCAGTATTTT; CDR3: CASSSERSTDTQYF
J: TRBJ2-7; V: TRBV3-1/TRBV3-2; D: -; size: -; DNA: TGTGCCAGCAGCCAAGATCAGGGCATCGACGAGCAGTACTTC; CDR3: CASSQDQGIDEQYF
J: TRBJ2-7; V: TRBV13; D: -; size: -; DNA: TGTGCCAGCAGCCTCTGGTCGGCGGAGGGTACCTACGAGCAGTACTTC; CDR3: CASSLWSAEGTYEQYF
J: TRBJ1-2; V: TRBV28; D: -; size: once; DNA: TGTGCCAGCAGTTTACCCACAGGGATCTCGAATGGCTACACCTTC; CDR3: CASSLPTGISNGYTF
J: TRBJ1-6; V: TRBV11-3; D: -; size: -; DNA: TGTGCCAGCAGCTTGGCAGCGCGAAATTCACCCCTCCACTTT; CDR3: CASSLAARNSPLHF
J: TRBJ1-4; V: TRBV4-3; D: -; size: -; DNA: TGCGCCAGCAGCCCTCAGGGGTCAACTAATGAAAAACTGTTTTTT; CDR3: CASSPQGSTNEKLFF
J: TRBJ1-5; V: TRBV6-1; D: TRBD1; size: -; DNA: TGTGCCAGCACCTGGACAGGGGATATGGGTCAGCCCCAGCATTTT; CDR3: CASTWTGDMGQPQHF
J: TRBJ2-7; V: TRBV11-2; D: TRBD2; size: -; DNA: TGTGCCAGCAGCTTAGAGCGGGAGGGAGTCCACGAGCAGTACTTC; CDR3: CASSLEREGVHEQYF
J: TRBJ1-5; V: TRBV21-1; D: -; size: -; DNA: TGTGCCAGCAACACCGAGAGAGGGACCTTTTATAGCAATCAGCCCCAGCATTTT; CDR3: CASNTERGTFYSNQPQHF
J: TRBJ2-3; V: TRBV7-2; D: -; size: -; DNA: TGTGCCAGCAGCTTAGTTTCCTGGGGGGCAGATACGCAGTATTTT; CDR3: CASSLVSWGADTQYF
J: TRBJ2-7; V: TRBV28; D: TRBD1; size: -; DNA: TGTGCCAGCAGTTTCCCGGGACAGGGGGCGAACGAGCAGTACTTC; CDR3: CASSFPGQGANEQYF
J: TRBJ2-5; V: TRBV6-5; D: -; size: -; DNA: TGTGCCAGCAGCCTCGCGCCCCCAGGGGAGACCCAGTACTTC; CDR3: CASSLAPPGETQYF
J: TRBJ1-1; V: TRBV19; D: TRBD1; size: once; DNA: TGTGCCAGTAGTATCGGAATTACTACAGACAGGGGATTT; CDR3: CASSIGITTDRGF
J: TRBJ1-5; V: TRBV21-1; D: -; size: -; DNA: TGTGCCAGCAGCAAAGCTAGGATTCCCTATAGAGAAATTAGCAATCAGCCCCAGCATTTT; CDR3: CASSKARIPYREISNQPQHF
J: TRBJ2-1; V: TRBV7-6; D: TRBD2; size: few; DNA: TGTGCCAGCAGCCCCGGGACTAACAATGAGCAGTTCTTC; CDR3: CASSPGTNNEQFF
J: TRBJ2-5; V: TRBV14; D: TRBD1; size: -; DNA: TGTGCCAGCAGCCCACGCCGGATGACAGGGGGCCCCCCTCAAGAGACCCAGTACTTC; CDR3: CASSPRRMTGGPPQETQYF
J: TRBJ2-1; V: TRBV7-2; D: TRBD2; size: -; DNA: TGTGCCAGCAGCTTAGGCGTGGGAGGGCACAATGAGCAGTTCTTC; CDR3: CASSLGVGGHNEQFF
J: TRBJ2-2; V: TRBV18; D: -; size: few; DNA: TGTGCCACCATTACAGGAGCGAACACCGGGGAGCTGTTTTTT; CDR3: CATITGANTGELFF
J: TRBJ1-6; V: TRBV27; D: TRBD1; size: -; DNA: TGTGCCAGCGGGAACAGGGGTGGATCACCCCTCCACTTT; CDR3: CASGNRGGSPLHF
J: TRBJ2-7; V: TRBV6-2/TRBV6-3; D: TRBD2; size: -; DNA: TGTGCCAGCAGTTACTCGACTAGCGTGGCCTACGAGCAGTACTTC; CDR3: CASSYSTSVAYEQYF
J: TRBJ1-1; V: TRBV29-1; D: TRBD1; size: -; DNA: TGCAGCGCCCGGACAGGATTTTCGGGAGAAGCTTTCTTT; CDR3: CSARTGFSGEAFF
J: TRBJ2-5; V: TRBV7-7; D: TRBD1; size: -; DNA: TGTGCTAGCAGTCAAAGAGGGACAGGGTCAGAGACCCAGTACTTC; CDR3: CASSQRGTGSETQYF
J: TRBJ2-7; V: TRBV19; D: TRBD2; size: -; DNA: TGTGCCAGTAGTATAGCGGGTAGCGGGAACCACTACGAGCAGTACTTC; CDR3: CASSIAGSGNHYEQYF
J: TRBJ1-4; V: TRBV9; D: -; size: once; DNA: TGTGCCAGCAGCGTAGGGGCCGGGACCTCAGAAAAACTGTTTTTT; CDR3: CASSVGAGTSEKLFF
J: TRBJ2-3; V: TRBV18; D: TRBD1; size: -; DNA: TGTGCCAGCTCCGTGCGACAGGGAACAGATACGCAGTATTTT; CDR3: CASSVRQGTDTQYF
J: TRBJ2-7; V: TRBV7-2; D: TRBD1; size: once; DNA: TGTGCCAGCAGCTTAGGGGCAGGACAGGGGAACTACGAGCAGTACTTC; CDR3: CASSLGAGQGNYEQYF
J: TRBJ2-7; V: TRBV4-3; D: -; size: -; DNA: TGCGCCAGCAGCCAAGATATCGGGGCAGTCTACGAGCAGTACTTC; CDR3: CASSQDIGAVYEQYF
J: TRBJ1-2; V: TRBV5-1; D: -; size: -; DNA: TGCGCCAGCAGCTTGGAAGGCAGGGTAGAAATAAACTATGGCTACACCTTC; CDR3: CASSLEGRVEINYGYTF